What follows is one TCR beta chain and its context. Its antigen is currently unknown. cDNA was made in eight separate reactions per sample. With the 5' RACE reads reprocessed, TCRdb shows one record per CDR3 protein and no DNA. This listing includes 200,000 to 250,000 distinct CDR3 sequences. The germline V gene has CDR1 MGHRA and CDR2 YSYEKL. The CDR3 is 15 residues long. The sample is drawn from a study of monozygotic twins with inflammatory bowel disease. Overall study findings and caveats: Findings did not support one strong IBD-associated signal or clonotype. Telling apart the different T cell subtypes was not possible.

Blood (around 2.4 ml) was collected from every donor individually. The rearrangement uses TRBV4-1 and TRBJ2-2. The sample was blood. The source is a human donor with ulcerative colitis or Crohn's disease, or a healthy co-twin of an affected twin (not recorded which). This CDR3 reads CASSPQNTNTGELFF.